Each of the 7 T cell receptor beta chains below was sequenced from the same sample in a study of regulatory T cells in long-lasting Graves disease. TCR beta libraries were built with iRepertoire HTBI primers and Arm-PCR of CDR3 regions. TCRdb reprocessed the multiplex PCR reads via MiXCR and lists one record per CDR3 protein. The sample consists of about 420,000 distinct CDR3 sequences, about a quarter of them appearing once. Sample time point: persistent/refractory GD, antithyroid drugs over 5 years with positive TRAb. With RNA extracted from PBMCs as input, the TCR library was made. The material sequenced was peripheral blood mononuclear cells (PBMCs), taken when the disease was refractory, from a patient treated with antithyroid drugs. Receptors were obtained from a female donor with Graves disease.

The chain has TRBV30 and TRBJ1-6; the match to TRBD1 covers 9 bases. Germline-derived CDR1 and CDR2 are GTSNPN and SVGIG (reference sequence). Trimming at V came to 4 bases and at J to 18 bases, leaving 10 bases not matched to a gene. This CDR3 region has 12 residues. This chain's CDR3 is CAWTAGTGPRHF. Written as DNA, the CDR3 is TGTGCCTGGACCGCCGGGACAGGGCCACGCCACTTT. Full variable domain (missing parts from reference TRBV30 and TRBJ1-6): SQTIHQWPATLVQPVGSPLSLECTVEGTSNPNLYWYRQAAGRGLQLLFYSVGIGQISSEVPQNLSASRPQDRQFILSSKKLLLSDSGFYLCAWTAGTGPRHFGNGTRLTVT.

This clonotype was detected a few times. This chain links TRBV19 with TRBJ1-6; 9 bases align to TRBD1. The CDR3 spans 16 residues. Trimming cost V 5 bases and J 2 bases; bases outside gene matches: 4. The V gene's germline CDR1 is LNHDA and CDR2 SQIVND (reference sequence). The CDR3 spells CASSRTGDTYNSPLHF. In nucleotides, the CDR3 is TGTGCCAGTAGTCGGACAGGGGATACCTATAATTCACCCCTCCACTTT.

This clonotype was counted many times. The gene calls are TRBV7-2 and TRBJ2-6; 8 nucleotides match TRBD1. The J segment lost 2 bases and the V segment lost 2 bases, leaving 5 bases of the junction unmatched. Germline CDR1 is SGHTA and CDR2 is FQGNSA. This CDR3 has 17 residues. The CDR3: CASSLSQGAAGANVLTF. The CDR3 DNA follows: TGTGCCAGCAGCTTATCCCAGGGGGCGGCTGGGGCCAACGTCCTGACTTTC.

This clonotype was detected a few times. The CDR3 DNA follows: TGCAGTGCTACAGGGGCCGGGCACTATGGCTACACCTTC. This gives the protein CSATGAGHYGYTF. V usage is TRBV20-1 and J usage is TRBJ1-2, with D tentatively TRBD1 (6 bases). The CDR3 sequence is 13 residues long. V was pared by 4 bases and J by 3 bases, with 12 bases between. CDR1 DFQATT and CDR2 SNEGSKA come from the germline V gene (reference sequence).

This clonotype was picked up a small number of times. The chain combines TRBV29-1 with TRBJ2-7; the D is unclear. Germline assignment: CDR1 SQVTM and CDR2 ANQGSEA. Trimming took off 4 bases at V and 2 bases at J, with 9 bases between the two ends. This CDR3 contains 12 residues. CDR3 DNA: TGCAGCGTTGGGCCACAGACCTACGAGCAGTACTTC. Amino acids: CSVGPQTYEQYF.

The chain has TRBV20-1 and TRBJ1-2, with 11 bases aligning to TRBD1. Trimming removed 0 bases from V and 6 bases from J; junction bases left unmatched: 12. The CDR3 spans 17 residues. Germline CDR1 is DFQATT and CDR2 is SNEGSKA (reference sequence). The CDR3 protein is CSARDRTGGAGGHGYTF. The CDR3 DNA reads as TGCAGTGCTAGAGATCGGACAGGGGGCGCCGGTGGTCATGGCTACACCTTC.

The chain carries TRBV15 and TRBJ2-7, with D hard to call. This CDR3 is built from 15 residues. Trimming took 0 bases from V and 3 from J, leaving 12 bases between them. The V gene's germline CDR1 is LNHNV and CDR2 YYDKDF (reference sequence). The CDR3 spells CATSRDYPRRYEQYF. CDR3 coding DNA: TGTGCCACCAGCAGAGATTATCCTAGACGCTACGAGCAGTACTTC.